This TCR beta chain is drawn from a study of T-cell memory formation after mild COVID-19. This clonotype was picked up a small number of times. Its target is unknown. Study conclusions and caveats: Day 15 to 85 contracting clones showed balanced CD4/CD8; day 15 to 37 expanders favored CD4+. Shrinking CD4+ clones resided mostly in CM and EM, and CD8+ ones in EMRA. The appearance of some responding clones in pre-infection memory suggested that cross-reactive memory joined.

CDR3 size: 13 residues. Trimming removed 5 bases at V and 0 bases at J, with 4 bases between. The V gene's germline CDR1 is SGHAT and CDR2 FQDESV (reference sequence). Constant-segment primers and 5'RACE yielded cDNA libraries for TCR alpha and TCR beta, each carrying sample barcodes and UMIs. TCRdb reanalysed the 5' RACE reads using MiXCR and keeps one entry per CDR3 protein. The profile shows roughly 300,000 distinct CDR3 sequences, roughly 16% of them singletons. The TCR sequence derives from a man aged 18 to 30 who had mild COVID-19 (a few samples of this study predate the infection). Cell type and time point are not known. The sample taken for sequencing was PBMCs or a T cell subset sorted from them (not recorded which). V is TRBV11-1 and J is TRBJ2-2; D gene ambiguous. The CDR3 sequence is CASSIPNTGELFF. In DNA, the CDR3 is TGTGCCAGCAGCATCCCGAACACCGGGGAGCTGTTTTTT.